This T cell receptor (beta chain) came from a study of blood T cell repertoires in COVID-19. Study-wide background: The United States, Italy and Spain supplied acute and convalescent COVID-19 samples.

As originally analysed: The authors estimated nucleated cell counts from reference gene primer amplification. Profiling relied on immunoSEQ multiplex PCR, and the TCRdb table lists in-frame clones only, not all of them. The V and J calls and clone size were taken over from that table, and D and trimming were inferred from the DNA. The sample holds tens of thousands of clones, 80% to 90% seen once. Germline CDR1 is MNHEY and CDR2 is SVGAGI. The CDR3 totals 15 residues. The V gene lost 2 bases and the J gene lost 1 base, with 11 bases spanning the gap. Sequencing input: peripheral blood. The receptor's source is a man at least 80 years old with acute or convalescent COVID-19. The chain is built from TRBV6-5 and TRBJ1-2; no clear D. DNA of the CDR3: TGTGCCAGCAGTTACAACAGCCTAATTAACTATGGCTACACCTTC. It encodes CASSYNSLINYGYTF.